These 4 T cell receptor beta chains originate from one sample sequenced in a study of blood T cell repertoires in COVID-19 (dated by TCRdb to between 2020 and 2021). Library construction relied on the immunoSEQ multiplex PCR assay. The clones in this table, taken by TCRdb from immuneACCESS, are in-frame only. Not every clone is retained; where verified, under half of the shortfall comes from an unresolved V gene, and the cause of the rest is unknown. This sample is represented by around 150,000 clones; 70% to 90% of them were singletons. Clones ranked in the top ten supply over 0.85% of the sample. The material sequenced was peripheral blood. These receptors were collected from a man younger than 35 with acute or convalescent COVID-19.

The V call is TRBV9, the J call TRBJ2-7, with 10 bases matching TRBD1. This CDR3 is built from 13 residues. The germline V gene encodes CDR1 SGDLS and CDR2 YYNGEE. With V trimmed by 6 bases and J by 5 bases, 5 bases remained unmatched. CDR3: CASNRDRGDEQYF. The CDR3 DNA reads TGTGCCAGCAACCGGGACAGGGGTGACGAGCAGTACTTC.

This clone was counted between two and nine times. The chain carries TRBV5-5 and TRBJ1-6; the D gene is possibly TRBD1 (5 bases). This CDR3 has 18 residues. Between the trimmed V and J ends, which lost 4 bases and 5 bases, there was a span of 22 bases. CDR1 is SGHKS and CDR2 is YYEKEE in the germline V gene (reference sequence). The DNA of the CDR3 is TGTGCCAGCAGCCTAGGTCCGACAGAACTCCCCAATAATTCACCCCTCCACTTT. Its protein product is CASSLGPTELPNNSPLHF.

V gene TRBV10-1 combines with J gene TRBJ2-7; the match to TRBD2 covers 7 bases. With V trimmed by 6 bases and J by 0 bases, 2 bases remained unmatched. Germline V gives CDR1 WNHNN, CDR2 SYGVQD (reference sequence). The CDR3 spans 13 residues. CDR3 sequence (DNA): TGCGCCAGCAGCCAGCGGGGCTCCTACGAGCAGTACTTC. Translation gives CASSQRGSYEQYF.

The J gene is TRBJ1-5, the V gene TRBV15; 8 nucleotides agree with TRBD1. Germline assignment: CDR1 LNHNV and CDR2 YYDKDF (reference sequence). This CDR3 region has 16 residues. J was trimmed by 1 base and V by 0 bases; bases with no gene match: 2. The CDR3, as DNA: TGTGCCACCAGCAGAGAGGGACAGGAAAGCAATCAGCCCCAGCATTTT. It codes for CATSREGQESNQPQHF.